There are many counts of the clone carrying this T cell receptor beta chain. Its target is not known. TCRdb itself ran the 5' RACE reads through MiXCR, one entry per CDR3 protein. The profile shows 130,000 or so distinct CDR3 sequences, 6% to 8.5% of them singletons. The sample belongs to a study of CD8 T cells in ankylosing spondylitis. Study outcomes and limitations: Clones that were linked to disease were CD8+ and were relatively rare in peripheral blood.

Trimming removed 6 bases from V and 3 bases from J, with 13 bases in between. The CDR3 covers 14 residues. Sequenced input: blood, either unsorted or a sorted T cell fraction (not recorded which). This clonotype was sampled from a male donor with ankylosing spondylitis or in good health (not recorded which). The chain joins TRBV12-3 or TRBV12-4 to TRBJ2-3, with D hard to call. The CDR3: CASSPGWKTDTQYF. CDR3 bases: TGTGCCAGCAGCCCCGGCTGGAAAACAGATACGCAGTATTTT.